The entry that follows covers one T cell receptor beta chain sequence. Its antigen is unknown. The data were taken from a study of T cells in Graves' hyperthyroidism and ophthalmopathy. Notes on the study in general: Researchers found most expanded thyroid clonotypes above 0.001 in blood as well.

After removal of 6 bases from V and 0 bases from J, the junction contained 5 bases not matched to a gene. CDR3 size: 14 residues. The V gene's germline CDR1 is DFQATT and CDR2 SNEGSKA (reference sequence). Amplification of TCR beta CDR3 regions used RNA as the template. RT-PCR in the first round (using the HTBI primer set) targeted the TCR CDR3. A single record per CDR3 protein comes from TCRdb applying MiXCR to the multiplex PCR reads. Of 560,000 or so distinct CDR3 sequences detected, about 43% appear once; the ten largest clones hold 8.2%. J is TRBJ2-7 and V is TRBV20-1; 10 nucleotides match TRBD1. Sequencing was carried out using peripheral blood or thyroid tissue (not recorded which). This sequence originates from a woman aged 18-35 years with Graves' hyperthyroidism. CDR3 sequence (DNA): TGCAGTGCGACCGGGACAGGGGACTCCTACGAGCAGTACTTC. Residues: CSATGTGDSYEQYF.